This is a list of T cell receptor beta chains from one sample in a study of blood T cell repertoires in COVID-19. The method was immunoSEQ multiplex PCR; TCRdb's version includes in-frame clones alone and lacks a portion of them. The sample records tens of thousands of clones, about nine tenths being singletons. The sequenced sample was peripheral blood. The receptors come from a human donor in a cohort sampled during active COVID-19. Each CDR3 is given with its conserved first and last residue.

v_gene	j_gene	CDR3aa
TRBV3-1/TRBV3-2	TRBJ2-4	CASSQGQGWNIQYF
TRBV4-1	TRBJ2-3	CASSQEADRGQADTQYF
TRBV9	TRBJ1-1	CASSALGMGGTEAFF
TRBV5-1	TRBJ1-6	CASRSLGQGNSPLHF
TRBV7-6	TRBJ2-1	CASSLRPSGVLHEQFF
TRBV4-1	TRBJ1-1	CASSQQGENTEAFF
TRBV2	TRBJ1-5	CASSEEGQPQHF
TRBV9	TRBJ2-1	CASSPVQGSYNEQFF
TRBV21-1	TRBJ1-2	CASSSRQASNYGYTF
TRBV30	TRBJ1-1	CAWSVHSPHTEAFF
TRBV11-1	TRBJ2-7	CASSFGQGRSYEQYF
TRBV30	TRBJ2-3	CAWSRGRTGDTQYF
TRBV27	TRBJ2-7	CASSLFQGIPYEQYF
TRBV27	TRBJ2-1	CASRDLEFNEQFF
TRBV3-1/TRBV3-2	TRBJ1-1	CASSQGTGIEAFF
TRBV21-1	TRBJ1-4	CASSKEWSERGEKLFF
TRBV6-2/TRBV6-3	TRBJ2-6	CASSLTGANVLTF
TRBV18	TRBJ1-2	CASSPKGQGNYGYTF
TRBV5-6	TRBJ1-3	CASSPNIAGGTIYF
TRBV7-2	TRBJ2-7	CASSLSPGLRYEQYF
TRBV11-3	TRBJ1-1	CASSKGQGDTEAFF
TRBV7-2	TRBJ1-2	CASSFLRRGGGYGYTF
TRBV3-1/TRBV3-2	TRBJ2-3	CASSPYRDFSTDTQYF
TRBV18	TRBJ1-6	CASSETGGTYNSPLHF
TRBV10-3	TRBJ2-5	CAISVLAGDQETQYF
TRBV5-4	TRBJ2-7	CASSLDLQRGEQYF
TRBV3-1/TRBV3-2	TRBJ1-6	CASTPGRGPDSPLHF
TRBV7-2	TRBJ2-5	CASSPTGETQYF
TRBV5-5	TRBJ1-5	CASSLEQDNQPQHF
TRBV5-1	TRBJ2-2	CASTRLAGATGELFF
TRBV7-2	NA	CASSLAPAGGLKLFF
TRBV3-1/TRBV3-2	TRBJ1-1	CASSLRGGSNTEAFF
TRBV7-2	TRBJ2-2	CASRGLASTGELFF
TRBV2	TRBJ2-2	CASSENRNTGELFF
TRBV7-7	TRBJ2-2	CASSLTSGVTGELFF
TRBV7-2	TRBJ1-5	CASSQGGGLEPQHF
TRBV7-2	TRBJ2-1	CASSFSGGYNEQFF
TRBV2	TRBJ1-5	CASRRTGSTGQPQHF
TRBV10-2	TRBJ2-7	CASRDSSYEQYF
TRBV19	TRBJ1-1	CASSTQDLNTEAFF
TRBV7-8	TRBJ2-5	CASSPQQMAQETQYF
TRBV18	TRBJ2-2	CASSPTAGGLGTGELFF
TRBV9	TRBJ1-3	CASSVQGAAGNTIYF
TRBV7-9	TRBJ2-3	CATQAQRFADTQYF
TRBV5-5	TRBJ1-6	CASSLFGESSPLHF
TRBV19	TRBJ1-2	CASSIGTGSGYTF
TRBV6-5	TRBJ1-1	CASSYRGFAEAFF
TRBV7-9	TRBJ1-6	CASAQWRGTLHF
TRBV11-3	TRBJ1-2	CASSSLQGQGSYTF
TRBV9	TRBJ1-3	CASSVTSGTTIYF
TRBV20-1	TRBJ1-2	CSASGGGYGYTF
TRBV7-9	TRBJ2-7	CASSNTGGPPYEQYF
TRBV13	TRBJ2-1	CASSVGQSSYNEQFF
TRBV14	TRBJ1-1	CASSLELTGDTEAFF
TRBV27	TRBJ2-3	CASSTIAAPDTQYF
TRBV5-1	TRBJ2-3	CASSLTEPTTDTQYF
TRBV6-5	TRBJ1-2	CASYLGQNYGYTF
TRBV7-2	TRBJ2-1	CASSLAALDSNEQFF
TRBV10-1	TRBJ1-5	CASSETDRANQPQHF
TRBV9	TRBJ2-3	CASSSGSGGAEDTQYF